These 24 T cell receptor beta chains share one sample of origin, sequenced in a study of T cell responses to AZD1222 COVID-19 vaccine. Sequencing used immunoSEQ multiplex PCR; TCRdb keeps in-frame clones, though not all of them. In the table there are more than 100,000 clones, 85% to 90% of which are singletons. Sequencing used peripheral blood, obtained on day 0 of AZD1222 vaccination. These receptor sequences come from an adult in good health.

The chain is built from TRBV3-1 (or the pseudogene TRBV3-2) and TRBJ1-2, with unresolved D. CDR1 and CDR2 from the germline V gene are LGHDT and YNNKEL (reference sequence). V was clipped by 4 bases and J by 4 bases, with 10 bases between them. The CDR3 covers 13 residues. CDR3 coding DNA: TGTGCCAGCAGCCCCCGCAGGACCTATGGCTACACCTTC. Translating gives CASSPRRTYGYTF.

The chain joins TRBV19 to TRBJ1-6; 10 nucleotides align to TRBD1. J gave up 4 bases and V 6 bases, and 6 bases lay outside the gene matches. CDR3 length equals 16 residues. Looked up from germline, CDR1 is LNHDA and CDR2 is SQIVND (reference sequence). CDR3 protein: CASRTGTGDYNSPLHF. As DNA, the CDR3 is TGTGCCAGTAGGACCGGGACAGGGGATTATAATTCACCCCTCCACTTT.

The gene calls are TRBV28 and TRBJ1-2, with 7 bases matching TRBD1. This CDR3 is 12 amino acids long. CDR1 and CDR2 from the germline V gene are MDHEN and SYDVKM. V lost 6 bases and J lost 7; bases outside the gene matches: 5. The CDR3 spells CASRKTGFGYTF. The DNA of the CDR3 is TGTGCCAGCAGAAAGACAGGGTTTGGCTACACCTTC.

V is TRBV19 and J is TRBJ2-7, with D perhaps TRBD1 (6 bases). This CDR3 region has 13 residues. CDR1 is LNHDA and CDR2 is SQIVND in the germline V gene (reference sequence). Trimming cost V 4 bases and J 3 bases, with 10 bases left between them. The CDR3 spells CASSTLTGYEQYF. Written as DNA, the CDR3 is TGTGCCAGTAGTACACTGACAGGCTACGAGCAGTACTTC.

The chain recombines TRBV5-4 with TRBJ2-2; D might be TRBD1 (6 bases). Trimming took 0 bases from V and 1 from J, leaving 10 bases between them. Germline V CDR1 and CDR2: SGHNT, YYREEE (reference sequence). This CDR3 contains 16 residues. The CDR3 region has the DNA TGTGCCAGCAGCTTGGCGCGAGGGGGGAACACCGGGGAGCTGTTTTTT. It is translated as CASSLARGGNTGELFF.

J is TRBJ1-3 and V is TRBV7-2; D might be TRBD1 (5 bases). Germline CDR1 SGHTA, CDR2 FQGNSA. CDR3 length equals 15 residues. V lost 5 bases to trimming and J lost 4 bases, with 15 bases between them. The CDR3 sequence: CASSRGPGGGNTIYF. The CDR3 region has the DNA TGTGCCAGCAGCCGGGGACCCGGAGGGGGAAACACCATATATTTT. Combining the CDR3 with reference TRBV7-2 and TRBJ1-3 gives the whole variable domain GAGVSQSPSNKVTEKGKDVELRCDPISGHTALYWYRQSLGQGLEFLIYFQGNSAPDKSGLPSDRFSAERTGGSVSTLTIQRTQQEDSAVYLCASSRGPGGGNTIYFGEGSWLTVV.

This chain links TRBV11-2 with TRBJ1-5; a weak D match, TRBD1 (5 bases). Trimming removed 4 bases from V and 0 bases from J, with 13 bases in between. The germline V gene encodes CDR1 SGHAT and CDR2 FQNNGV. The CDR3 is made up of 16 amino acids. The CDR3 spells CASSSGPRYSNQPQHF. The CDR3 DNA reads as TGTGCCAGCAGCTCGGGACCCCGTTATAGCAATCAGCCCCAGCATTTT.

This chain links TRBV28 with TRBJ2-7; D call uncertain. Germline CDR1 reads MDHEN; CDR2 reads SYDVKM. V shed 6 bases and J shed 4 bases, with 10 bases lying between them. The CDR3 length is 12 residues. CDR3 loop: CASSPTPYEQYF. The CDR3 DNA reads TGTGCCAGCAGCCCCACGCCTTACGAGCAGTACTTC.

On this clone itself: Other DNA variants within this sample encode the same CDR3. CDR3 sequence (DNA): TGTGCCAGCTCACCAAACACCGGGGAGCTGTTTTTT. Its protein is CASSPNTGELFF. The V call is TRBV18, the J call TRBJ2-2; no clear D gene. Trimming removed 2 bases at V and 2 bases at J, with 0 bases between. The germline gives CDR1 KGHSH, CDR2 LQKENI. The CDR3 consists of 12 residues.

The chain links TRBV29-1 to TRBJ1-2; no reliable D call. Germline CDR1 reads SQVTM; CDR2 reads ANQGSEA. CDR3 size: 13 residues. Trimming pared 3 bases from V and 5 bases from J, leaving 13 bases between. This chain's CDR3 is CSVDHGQEYGYTF. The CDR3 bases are TGCAGCGTTGATCACGGGCAGGAGTATGGCTACACCTTC.

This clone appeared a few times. This CDR3 reads CAWTRETEAFF. CDR3 DNA: TGTGCCTGGACCAGGGAAACTGAAGCTTTCTTT. The chain recombines TRBV30 with TRBJ1-1, with D possibly TRBD1 on 5 matching bases. V was cut by 4 bases and J by 5 bases, with 8 bases left in between. Germline V CDR1 and CDR2: GTSNPN, SVGIG (reference sequence). This CDR3 spans 11 amino acids.

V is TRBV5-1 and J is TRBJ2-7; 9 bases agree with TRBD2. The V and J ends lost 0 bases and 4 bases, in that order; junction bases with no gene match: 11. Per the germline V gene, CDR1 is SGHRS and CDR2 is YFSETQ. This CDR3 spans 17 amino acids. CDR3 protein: CASSLAPASGIRYEQYF. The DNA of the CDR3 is TGCGCCAGCAGCTTGGCCCCGGCTAGCGGGATAAGGTACGAGCAGTACTTC.

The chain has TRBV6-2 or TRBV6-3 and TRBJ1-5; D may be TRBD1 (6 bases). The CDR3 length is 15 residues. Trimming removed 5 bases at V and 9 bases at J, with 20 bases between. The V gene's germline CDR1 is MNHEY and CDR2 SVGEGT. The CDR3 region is CASSKRQALLGPQHF. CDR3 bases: TGTGCCAGCAGTAAACGACAGGCTTTATTAGGGCCCCAGCATTTT.

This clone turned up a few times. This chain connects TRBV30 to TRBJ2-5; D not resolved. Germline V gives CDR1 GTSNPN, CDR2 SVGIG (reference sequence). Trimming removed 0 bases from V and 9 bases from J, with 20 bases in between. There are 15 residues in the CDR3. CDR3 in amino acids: CAWSVRVSRSWAQYF. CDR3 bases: TGTGCCTGGAGTGTACGTGTTAGCCGATCCTGGGCCCAGTACTTC.

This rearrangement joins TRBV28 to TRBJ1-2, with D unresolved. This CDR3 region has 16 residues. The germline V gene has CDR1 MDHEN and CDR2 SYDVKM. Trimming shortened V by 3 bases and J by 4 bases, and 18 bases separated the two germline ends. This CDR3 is CASSFTPGRRAYGYTF. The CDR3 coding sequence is TGTGCCAGCAGTTTTACGCCGGGCCGAAGGGCCTATGGCTACACCTTC.

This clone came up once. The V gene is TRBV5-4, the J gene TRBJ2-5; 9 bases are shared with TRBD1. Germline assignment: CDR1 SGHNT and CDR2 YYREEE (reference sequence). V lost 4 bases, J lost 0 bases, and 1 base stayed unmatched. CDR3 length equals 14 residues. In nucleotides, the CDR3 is TGTGCCAGCAGCCGGACAGGGGACCAAGAGACCCAGTACTTC. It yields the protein CASSRTGDQETQYF.

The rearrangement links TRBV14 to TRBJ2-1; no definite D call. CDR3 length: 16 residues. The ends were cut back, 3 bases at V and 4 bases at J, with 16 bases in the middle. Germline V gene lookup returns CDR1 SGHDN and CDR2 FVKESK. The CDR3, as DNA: TGTGCCAGCAGCCAGGGCGAGACCCGGGTGTACAATGAGCAGTTCTTC. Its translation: CASSQGETRVYNEQFF.

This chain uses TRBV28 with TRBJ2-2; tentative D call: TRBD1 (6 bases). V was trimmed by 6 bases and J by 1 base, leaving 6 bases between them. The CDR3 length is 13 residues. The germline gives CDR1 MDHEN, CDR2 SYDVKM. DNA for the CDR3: TGTGCCAGCAGGACAGGGAACACCGGGGAGCTGTTTTTT. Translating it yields CASRTGNTGELFF.

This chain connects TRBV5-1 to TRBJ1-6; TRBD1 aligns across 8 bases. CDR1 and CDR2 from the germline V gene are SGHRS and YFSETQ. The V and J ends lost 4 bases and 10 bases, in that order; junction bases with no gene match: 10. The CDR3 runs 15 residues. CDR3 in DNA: TGCGCCAGCAGCGAGGGACAGGCCCGCGGGTCACCCCTCCACTTT. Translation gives CASSEGQARGSPLHF.

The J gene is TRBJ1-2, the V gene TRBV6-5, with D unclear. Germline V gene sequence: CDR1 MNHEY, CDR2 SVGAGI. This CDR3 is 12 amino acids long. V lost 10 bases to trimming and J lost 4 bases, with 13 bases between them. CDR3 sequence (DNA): TGTGCCACTCAGTCCAATTCCTATGGCTACACCTTC. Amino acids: CATQSNSYGYTF.

DNA for the CDR3: TGTGCCAGCAGCGTAGATCGGGCAGATACGCAGTATTTT. Translated, it gives CASSVDRADTQYF. The chain couples TRBV9 to TRBJ2-3; D ambiguous. CDR1 and CDR2 from the germline V gene are SGDLS and YYNGEE. The CDR3 is 13 amino acids. Trimming shortened V by 0 bases and J by 4 bases, and 6 bases separated the two germline ends.

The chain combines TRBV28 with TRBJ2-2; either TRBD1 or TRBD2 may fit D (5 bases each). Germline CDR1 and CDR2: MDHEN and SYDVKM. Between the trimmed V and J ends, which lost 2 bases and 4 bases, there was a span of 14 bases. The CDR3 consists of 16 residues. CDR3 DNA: TGTGCCAGCAGTTTAGGGGGTTACAGGCGCACCGGGGAGCTGTTTTTT. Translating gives CASSLGGYRRTGELFF.

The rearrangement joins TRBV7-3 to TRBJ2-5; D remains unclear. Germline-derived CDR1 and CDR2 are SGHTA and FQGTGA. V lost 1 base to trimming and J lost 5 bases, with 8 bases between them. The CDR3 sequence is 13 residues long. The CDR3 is CASSLNSLETQYF. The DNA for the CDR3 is TGTGCCAGCAGCTTAAACAGTCTTGAGACCCAGTACTTC.

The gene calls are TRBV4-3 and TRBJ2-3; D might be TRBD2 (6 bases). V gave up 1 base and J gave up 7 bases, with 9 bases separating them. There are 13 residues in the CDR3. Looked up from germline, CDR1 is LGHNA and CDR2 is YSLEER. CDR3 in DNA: TGCGCCAGCAGCCAAGCACGGACTAATACGCAGTATTTT. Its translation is CASSQARTNTQYF.